This TCR beta chain emerged from a study of blood T cell repertoires in COVID-19. Profiled with immunoSEQ multiplex PCR; TCRdb holds only in-frame clones, not every one. This sample yields roughly 200,000 clones, of which around 85% are seen a single time; about 18% belongs to the top ten. Sequenced sample: peripheral blood. The TCR originated in a person between 65 and 79 years old with COVID-19, enrolled during active disease.

CDR3 nucleotides: TGTGCCAGCAGCTTATCCCCCGGCGGGGTGGGTGGTTCACCCCTCCACTTT. Translation gives CASSLSPGGVGGSPLHF. The gene calls are TRBV7-3 and TRBJ1-6; D gene uncertain. The CDR3 loop spans 17 amino acids. V was trimmed by 2 bases and J by 9 bases, leaving 20 bases between them. Germline V CDR1 and CDR2: SGHTA, FQGTGA.